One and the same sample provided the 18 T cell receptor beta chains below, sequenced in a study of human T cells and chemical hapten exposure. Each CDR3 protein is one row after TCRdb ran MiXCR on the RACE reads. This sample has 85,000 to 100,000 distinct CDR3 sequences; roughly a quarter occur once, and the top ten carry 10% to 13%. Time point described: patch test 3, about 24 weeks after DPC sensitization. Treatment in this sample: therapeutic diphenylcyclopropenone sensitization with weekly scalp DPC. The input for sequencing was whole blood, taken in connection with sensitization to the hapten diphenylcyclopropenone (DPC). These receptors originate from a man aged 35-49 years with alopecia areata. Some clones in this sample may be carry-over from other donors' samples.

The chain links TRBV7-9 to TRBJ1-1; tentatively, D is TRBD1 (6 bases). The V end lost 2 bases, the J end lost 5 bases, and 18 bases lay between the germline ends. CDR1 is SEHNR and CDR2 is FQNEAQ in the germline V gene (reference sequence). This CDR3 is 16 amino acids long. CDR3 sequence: CASSLLGGTGRTEAFF. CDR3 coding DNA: TGTGCCAGCAGCTTATTAGGGGGGACCGGACGAACTGAAGCTTTCTTT.

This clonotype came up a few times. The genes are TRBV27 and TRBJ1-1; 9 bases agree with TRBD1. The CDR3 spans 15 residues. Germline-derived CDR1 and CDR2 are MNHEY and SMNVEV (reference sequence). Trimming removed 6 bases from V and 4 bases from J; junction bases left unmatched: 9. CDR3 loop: CASSSGTGLATEAFF. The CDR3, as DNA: TGTGCCAGCAGCTCCGGGACAGGGTTGGCCACTGAAGCTTTCTTT.

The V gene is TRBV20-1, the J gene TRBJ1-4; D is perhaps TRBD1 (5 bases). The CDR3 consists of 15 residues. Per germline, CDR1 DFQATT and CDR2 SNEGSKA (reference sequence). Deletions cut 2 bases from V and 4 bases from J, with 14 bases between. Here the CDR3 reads CSARHPGRLNEKLFF. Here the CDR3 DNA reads TGCAGTGCTAGACACCCAGGGAGGCTTAATGAAAAACTGTTTTTT.

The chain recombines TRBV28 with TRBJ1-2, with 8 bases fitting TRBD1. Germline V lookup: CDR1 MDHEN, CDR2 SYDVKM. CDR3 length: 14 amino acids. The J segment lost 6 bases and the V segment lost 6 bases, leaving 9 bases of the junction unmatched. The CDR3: CASRDRGRGHGYTF. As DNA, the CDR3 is TGTGCCAGCAGAGACAGGGGTAGAGGTCATGGCTACACCTTC.

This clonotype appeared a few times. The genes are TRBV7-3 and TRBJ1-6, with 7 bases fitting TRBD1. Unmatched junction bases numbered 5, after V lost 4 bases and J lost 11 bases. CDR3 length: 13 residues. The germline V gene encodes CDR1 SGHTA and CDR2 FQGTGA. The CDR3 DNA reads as TGTGCCAGCAGCTCGACAGGGAATGCACCCCTCCACTTT. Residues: CASSSTGNAPLHF.

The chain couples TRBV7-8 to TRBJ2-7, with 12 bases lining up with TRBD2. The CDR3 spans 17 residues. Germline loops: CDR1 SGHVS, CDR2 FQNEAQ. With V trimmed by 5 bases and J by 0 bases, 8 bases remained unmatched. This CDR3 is CASSLPGLAGSSYEQYF. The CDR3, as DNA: TGTGCCAGCAGCCTGCCGGGACTAGCGGGCAGCTCCTACGAGCAGTACTTC.

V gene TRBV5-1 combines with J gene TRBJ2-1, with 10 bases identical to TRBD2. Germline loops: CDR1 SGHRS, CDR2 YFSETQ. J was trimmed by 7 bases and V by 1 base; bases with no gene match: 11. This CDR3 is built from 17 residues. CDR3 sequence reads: CASSLWVGLAENNEQFF. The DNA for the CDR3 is TGCGCCAGCAGCTTGTGGGTCGGACTAGCGGAGAATAATGAGCAGTTCTTC. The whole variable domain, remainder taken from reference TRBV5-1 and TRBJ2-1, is KAGVTQTPRYLIKTRGQQVTLSCSPISGHRSVSWYQQTPGQGLQFLFEYFSETQRNKGNFPGRFSGRQFSNSRSEMNVSTLELGDSALYLCASSLWVGLAENNEQFFGPGTRLTVL.

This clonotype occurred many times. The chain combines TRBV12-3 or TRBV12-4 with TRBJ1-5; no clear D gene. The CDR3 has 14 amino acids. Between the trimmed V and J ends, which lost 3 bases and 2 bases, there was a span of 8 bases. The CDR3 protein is CASSFREGNQPQHF. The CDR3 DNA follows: TGTGCCAGCAGTTTCCGAGAGGGCAATCAGCCCCAGCATTTT.

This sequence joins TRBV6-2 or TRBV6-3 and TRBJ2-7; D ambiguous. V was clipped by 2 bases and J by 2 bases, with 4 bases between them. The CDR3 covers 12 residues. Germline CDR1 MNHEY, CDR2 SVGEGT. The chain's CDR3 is CASSYPTYEQYF. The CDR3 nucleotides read TGTGCCAGCAGTTACCCCACCTACGAGCAGTACTTC.

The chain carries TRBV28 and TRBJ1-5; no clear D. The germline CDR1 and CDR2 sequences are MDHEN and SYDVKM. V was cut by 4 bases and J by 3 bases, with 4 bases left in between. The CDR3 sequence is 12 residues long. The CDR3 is CASSSNNQPQHF. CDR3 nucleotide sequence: TGTGCCAGCAGTTCCAACAATCAGCCCCAGCATTTT.

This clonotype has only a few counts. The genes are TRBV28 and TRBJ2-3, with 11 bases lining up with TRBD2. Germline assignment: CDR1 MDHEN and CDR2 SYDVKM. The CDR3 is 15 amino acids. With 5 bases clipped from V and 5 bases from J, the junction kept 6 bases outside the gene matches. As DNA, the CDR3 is TGTGCCAGCAGTCGTACTAGCGGGAGAGGAGATACGCAGTATTTT. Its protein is CASSRTSGRGDTQYF.

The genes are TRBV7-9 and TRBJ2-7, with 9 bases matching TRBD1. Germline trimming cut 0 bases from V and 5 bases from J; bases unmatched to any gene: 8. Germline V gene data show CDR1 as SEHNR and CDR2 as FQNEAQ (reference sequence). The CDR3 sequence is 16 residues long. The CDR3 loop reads CASSLALGTGSNEQYF. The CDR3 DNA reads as TGTGCCAGCAGCTTAGCGCTGGGGACAGGGAGCAACGAGCAGTACTTC.

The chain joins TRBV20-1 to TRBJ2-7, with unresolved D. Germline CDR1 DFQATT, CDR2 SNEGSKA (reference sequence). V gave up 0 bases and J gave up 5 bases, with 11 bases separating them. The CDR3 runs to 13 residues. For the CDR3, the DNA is TGCAGTGCTAGAGATTTAGGTATTAACGAGCAGTACTTC. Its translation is CSARDLGINEQYF.

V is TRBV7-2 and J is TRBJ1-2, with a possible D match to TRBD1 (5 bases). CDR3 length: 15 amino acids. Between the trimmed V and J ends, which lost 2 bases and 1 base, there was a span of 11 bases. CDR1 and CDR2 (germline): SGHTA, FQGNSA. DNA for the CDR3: TGTGCCAGCAGCTTACGCCAGGGACTTAACTATGGCTACACCTTC. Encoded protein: CASSLRQGLNYGYTF.

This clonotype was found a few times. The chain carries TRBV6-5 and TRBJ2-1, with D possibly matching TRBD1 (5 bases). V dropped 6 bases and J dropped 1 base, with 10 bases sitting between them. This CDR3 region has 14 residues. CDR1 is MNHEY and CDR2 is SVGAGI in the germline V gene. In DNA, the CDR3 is TGTGCCAGCAGCCGCCCAGGGTCCTACAATGAGCAGTTCTTC. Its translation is CASSRPGSYNEQFF.

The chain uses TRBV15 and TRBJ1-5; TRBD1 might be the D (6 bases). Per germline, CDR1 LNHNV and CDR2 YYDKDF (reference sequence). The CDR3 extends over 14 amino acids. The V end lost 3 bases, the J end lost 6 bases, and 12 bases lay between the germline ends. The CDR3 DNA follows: TGTGCCACCAGCAGGGCAGGGGATAGTCAGCCCCAGCATTTT. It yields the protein CATSRAGDSQPQHF.

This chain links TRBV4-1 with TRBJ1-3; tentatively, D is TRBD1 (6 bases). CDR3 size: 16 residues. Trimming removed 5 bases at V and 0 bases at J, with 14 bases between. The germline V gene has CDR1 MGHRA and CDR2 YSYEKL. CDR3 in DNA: TGCGCCAGCAGCTATGACAGGCCTGGCTCTGGAAACACCATATATTTT. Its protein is CASSYDRPGSGNTIYF.

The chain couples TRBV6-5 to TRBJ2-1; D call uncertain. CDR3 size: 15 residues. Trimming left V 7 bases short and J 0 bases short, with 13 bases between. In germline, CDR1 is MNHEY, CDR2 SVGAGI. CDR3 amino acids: CASTPYQSSYNEQFF. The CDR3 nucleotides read TGTGCCAGCACTCCTTATCAGAGCTCCTACAATGAGCAGTTCTTC.